This T cell receptor beta chain originates from a study of T cell responses to AZD1222 COVID-19 vaccine. Broader study findings: Per reports, nearly half of all spike-specific TCRs target regions that are unmutated in variants. Baseline testing showed seropositivity in only 5 or 6 AZD1222 recipients. Spike-specific TCR repertoires showed rising breadth and depth after two AZD1222 doses.

Concerning this clone: Antigen specificity is unknown.

Libraries were prepared by immunoSEQ multiplex PCR; TCRdb keeps only in-frame clonotypes and omits some of them. This table has some 150,000 clones, around 85% appearing once. The sequence came from an adult who had recovered from COVID-19. This specimen was peripheral blood, taken after recovery from COVID-19.

The CDR3 DNA reads as TGTGCCAGCGAGGCGGACCGGAACACTGAAGCTTTCTTT. Translation: CASEADRNTEAFF. The rearrangement joins TRBV2 to TRBJ1-1, with no clear D. Per germline, CDR1 SNHLY and CDR2 FYNNEI. Between the trimmed V and J ends, which lost 8 bases and 1 base, there was a span of 11 bases. This CDR3 has 13 residues.